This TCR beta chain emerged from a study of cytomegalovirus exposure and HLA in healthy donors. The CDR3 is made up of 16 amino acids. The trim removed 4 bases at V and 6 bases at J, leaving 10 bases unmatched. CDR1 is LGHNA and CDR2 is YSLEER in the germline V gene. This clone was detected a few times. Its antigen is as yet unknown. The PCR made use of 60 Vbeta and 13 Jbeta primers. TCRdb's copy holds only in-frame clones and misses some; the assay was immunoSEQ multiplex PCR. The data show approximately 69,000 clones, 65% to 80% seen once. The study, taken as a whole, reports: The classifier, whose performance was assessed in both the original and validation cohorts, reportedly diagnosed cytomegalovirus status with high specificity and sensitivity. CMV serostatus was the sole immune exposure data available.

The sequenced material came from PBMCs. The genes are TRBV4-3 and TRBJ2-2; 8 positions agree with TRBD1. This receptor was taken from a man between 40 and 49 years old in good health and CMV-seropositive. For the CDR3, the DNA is TGCGCCAGCAGCCCAACCGGGACAGGTTGGCCCGGGGAGCTGTTTTTT. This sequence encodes CASSPTGTGWPGELFF.